This TCR beta chain was identified during a study of shared clonotypes between healthy human individuals. TCRdb's copy holds only in-frame clones and misses some; the assay was immunoSEQ multiplex PCR. The sample consists of millions of clones, approximately 95% of them appearing once. The germline V gene has CDR1 SGHRS and CDR2 YFSETQ. Trimming stripped 1 base from V and 1 base from J, with 11 bases between. This CDR3 region has 15 residues. The sample was naive CD4+ T cells sorted from blood. Noted subset: CD45RA+ positively selected. The TCR comes from a man between 18 and 29 years old in good health. The rearrangement links TRBV5-1 to TRBJ2-5, with a possible D match to TRBD2 (5 bases). The CDR3 is CASSLISGSQETQYF. CDR3 DNA: TGCGCCAGCAGCTTGATCAGCGGATCCCAAGAGACCCAGTACTTC.